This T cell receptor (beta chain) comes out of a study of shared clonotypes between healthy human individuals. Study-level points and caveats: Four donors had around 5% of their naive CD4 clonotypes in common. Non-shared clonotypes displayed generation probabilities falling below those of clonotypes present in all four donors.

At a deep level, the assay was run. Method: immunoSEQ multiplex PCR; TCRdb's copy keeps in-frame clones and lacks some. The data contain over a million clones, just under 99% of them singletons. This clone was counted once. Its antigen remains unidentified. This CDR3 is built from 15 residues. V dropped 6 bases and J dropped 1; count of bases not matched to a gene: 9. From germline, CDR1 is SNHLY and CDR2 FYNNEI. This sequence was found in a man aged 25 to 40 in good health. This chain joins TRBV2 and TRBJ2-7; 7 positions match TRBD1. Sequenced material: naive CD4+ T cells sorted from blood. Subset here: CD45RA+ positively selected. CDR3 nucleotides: TGTGCCAGCAGGCGTGAAGGGACAGTTTCCTACGAGCAGTACTTC. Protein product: CASRREGTVSYEQYF.